These T cell receptor beta chains were read from a single sample in a study of OX40 agonist ivuxolimab in advanced cancers. Produced via immunoSEQ multiplex PCR; TCRdb's table is partial and in-frame only. Seen here are about 77,000 clones, approximately 85% observed once, and the top ten hold approximately 2.2%. This sample comprised CD4+ or CD8+ T cells sorted from blood, obtained in a trial of the OX40 agonist ivuxolimab. The receptor source for this set is an adult with an advanced solid tumor such as melanoma, head and neck, liver or kidney cancer. Each CDR3 is given with its conserved first and last residue. D genes are given only for firm matches. Clone size appears in some rows only: once, few, many, or a class for an expanded clone.

clone size	J gene	D gene	V gene	CDR3 protein	CDR3 DNA
-	TRBJ1-1	TRBD1	TRBV5-1	CASSSQGGGMNTEAFF	TGCGCCAGCAGCTCCCAGGGGGGGGGTATGAACACTGAAGCTTTCTTT
-	TRBJ1-4	-	TRBV2	CASRQGSSTAEKLFF	TGTGCCAGCAGGCAAGGGTCCAGTACGGCTGAAAAACTGTTTTTT
-	TRBJ2-3	TRBD2	TRBV4-1	CASSRLWTSDGTDTQYF	TGCGCCAGCAGCCGGCTCTGGACTAGCGACGGCACAGATACGCAGTATTTT
-	TRBJ2-3	-	TRBV19	CASSITTTDTQYF	TGTGCCAGTAGTATAACTACCACAGATACGCAGTATTTT
-	TRBJ2-7	TRBD2	TRBV5-5	CASSLALAGGYEQYF	TGTGCCAGCAGCTTGGCTCTAGCGGGGGGCTACGAGCAGTACTTC
-	TRBJ1-1	-	TRBV28	CASNTLNTEAFF	TGTGCCAGCAACACGTTGAACACTGAAGCTTTCTTT
-	TRBJ2-7	TRBD1	TRBV7-8	CASSWGQGPYEQYF	TGTGCCAGCAGCTGGGGACAGGGGCCCTACGAGCAGTACTTC
few	TRBJ2-1	-	TRBV7-2	CASSSDQSSYNEQFF	TGTGCCAGCAGTTCCGACCAGAGCTCCTACAATGAGCAGTTCTTC
-	TRBJ2-5	-	TRBV6-5	CASSVTEYSAQYF	TGTGCCAGCAGTGTGACTGAGTATTCGGCCCAGTACTTC
-	TRBJ2-7	-	TRBV2	CASSVAYEQYF	TGTGCCAGCAGTGTGGCCTACGAGCAGTACTTC
once	TRBJ1-3	TRBD1	TRBV4-1	CASSQSLGQGYQSGNTIYF	TGCGCCAGCAGCCAAAGTCTGGGACAGGGGTACCAAAGTGGAAACACCATATATTTT
-	TRBJ2-7	TRBD1	TRBV5-1	CASSATGGDYEQYF	TGTGCCAGCAGCGCGACAGGGGGAGACTACGAGCAGTACTTC
-	TRBJ1-5	-	TRBV28	CASRIAPWIARQPQHF	TGTGCCAGCAGGATCGCCCCTTGGATAGCGAGACAGCCCCAGCATTTT
-	TRBJ2-6	TRBD2	TRBV27	CASSLTGRVSGANVLTF	TGTGCCAGCAGTTTAACCGGGAGGGTTTCTGGGGCCAACGTCCTGACTTTC
-	TRBJ1-1	-	TRBV6-5	CASSERAFF	TGTGCCAGCAGTGAGCGAGCTTTCTTT
once	TRBJ1-6	TRBD1	TRBV27	CASSYRRLTDRDIYNSPLHF	TGTGCCAGCAGCTACCGCCGGCTCACCGACAGGGACATTTATAATTCACCCCTCCACTTT
-	TRBJ1-1	-	TRBV7-3	CASSPRGSPNTEAFF	TGTGCCAGCAGCCCAAGGGGGAGCCCAAACACTGAAGCTTTCTTT
-	TRBJ2-3	-	TRBV5-5	CASSSVFGHLNPTDTQYF	TGTGCCAGCAGCTCCGTCTTTGGACACCTAAACCCCACAGATACGCAGTATTTT
-	TRBJ2-1	-	TRBV18	CASSRDTNNEQFF	TGTGCCAGCTCACGCGACACCAACAATGAGCAGTTCTTC
-	TRBJ2-1	-	TRBV11-1	CASSLEGANEQFF	TGTGCCAGCAGCTTAGAAGGGGCCAATGAGCAGTTCTTC
-	TRBJ2-7	-	TRBV30	CAWLGSYEQYF	TGTGCCTGGTTAGGTAGCTACGAGCAGTACTTC
-	TRBJ1-4	TRBD1	TRBV5-4	CASSSGGQRGGEKLFF	TGTGCCAGCAGCTCGGGGGGACAGAGAGGCGGTGAAAAACTGTTTTTT
-	TRBJ1-2	-	TRBV30	CAWTPGTEDYGYTF	TGTGCCTGGACTCCCGGGACCGAAGACTATGGCTACACCTTC
-	TRBJ2-2	-	TRBV5-4	CASSQEARTGELFF	TGTGCCAGCAGCCAAGAAGCCAGGACCGGGGAGCTGTTTTTT
-	TRBJ1-4	TRBD1	TRBV14	CASSRLGQGLSEKLFF	TGTGCCAGCAGCCGGCTGGGACAGGGATTATCGGAAAAACTGTTTTTT
-	TRBJ2-7	-	TRBV7-2	CASSQSEGAEQYF	TGTGCCAGCAGCCAAAGTGAAGGGGCCGAGCAGTACTTC
-	TRBJ1-1	-	TRBV7-2	CASSRQENTEAFF	TGTGCCAGCAGTCGACAGGAAAACACTGAAGCTTTCTTT
-	TRBJ2-7	-	TRBV11-2	CASSVSYEQYF	TGTGCCAGCAGCGTTTCCTACGAGCAGTACTTC
-	TRBJ2-7	-	TRBV5-1	CASSLEGGPYEQYF	TGCGCCAGCAGCTTGGAGGGTGGGCCCTACGAGCAGTACTTC
-	TRBJ2-2	-	TRBV2	CASSAQQSIAGELFF	TGTGCCAGCAGTGCCCAACAAAGCATCGCCGGGGAGCTGTTTTTT
-	TRBJ2-1	-	TRBV7-2	CASGPRVYNEQFF	TGTGCCAGCGGACCCAGGGTGTACAATGAGCAGTTCTTC
-	TRBJ2-4	-	TRBV18	CASSPPAQAAKNIQYF	TGTGCCAGCTCACCACCGGCTCAGGCAGCCAAAAACATTCAGTACTTC
-	TRBJ1-2	-	TRBV28	CASTDSNYGYTF	TGTGCCAGCACCGACAGCAACTATGGCTACACCTTC
-	TRBJ1-2	-	TRBV28	CASSTTGGPAYGYTF	TGTGCCAGCAGTACCACGGGGGGGCCGGCTTATGGCTACACCTTC
many	TRBJ2-3	-	TRBV19	CASSYSYTDTQYF	TGTGCCAGTAGTTACAGCTACACAGATACGCAGTATTTT
-	TRBJ2-3	-	TRBV2	CAAYRQGGTDTQYF	TGTGCCGCATATCGACAGGGAGGGACAGATACGCAGTATTTT
-	TRBJ2-4	-	TRBV28	CASSLLWRTGPEKNIQYF	TGTGCCAGCAGTTTACTTTGGCGAACGGGACCCGAGAAAAACATTCAGTACTTC
-	TRBJ2-7	-	TRBV11-2	CASSLTEYEQYF	TGTGCCAGCAGCTTAACAGAATACGAGCAGTACTTC
-	TRBJ2-5	-	TRBV5-1	CASSLAAGQETQYF	TGCGCCAGCAGCTTGGCGGCAGGGCAAGAGACCCAGTACTTC
-	TRBJ2-2	TRBD2	TRBV27	CASSFRSGKDTGELFF	TGTGCCAGCAGTTTCCGTAGCGGGAAGGACACCGGGGAGCTGTTTTTT
-	TRBJ2-7	-	TRBV18	CASSSSGRDTYEQYF	TGTGCCAGCTCCTCATCGGGGCGGGATACCTACGAGCAGTACTTC
once	TRBJ2-5	TRBD2	TRBV18	CASSPVGLAGAETQYF	TGTGCCAGCTCACCAGTTGGACTAGCGGGGGCAGAGACCCAGTACTTC
-	TRBJ1-6	TRBD1	TRBV5-1	CASRGTGEGYNSPLHF	TGCGCCAGCAGGGGGACAGGGGAGGGATATAATTCACCCCTCCACTTT
-	TRBJ2-1	-	TRBV11-2	CASSLDEYYEQFF	TGTGCCAGCAGCTTAGATGAGTATTATGAGCAGTTCTTC